This entry lists 16 T cell receptor beta chains sequenced from one sample in a study of T cells in Graves' hyperthyroidism and ophthalmopathy. Researchers amplified the TCR beta CDR3 regions from RNA transcripts. RT-PCR in the first round (using the HTBI primer set) targeted the TCR CDR3. TCRdb re-derived calls from the multiplex PCR reads in MiXCR, one entry per CDR3 protein. The sample records 600,000 to 900,000 distinct CDR3 sequences, about 17% being singletons. Sequencing was performed on blood. The origin of the receptors is a man younger than 35 with Graves' hyperthyroidism.

This clonotype came up many times. The chain has TRBV2 and TRBJ2-3, with TRBD2 as a possible D gene (5 bases). V lost 8 bases and J lost 6, with 18 bases in between. Germline CDR1 reads SNHLY; CDR2 reads FYNNEI. CDR3 size: 14 residues. CDR3 coding DNA: TGTGCCAGCCTCTTAGACCGAAGCGGCGATACGCAGTATTTT. Translated, it gives CASLLDRSGDTQYF.

This chain connects TRBV6-1 to TRBJ2-4; D is uncertain. The germline V gene has CDR1 MNHNS and CDR2 SASEGT. Trimming shortened V by 3 bases and J by 1 base, and 13 bases separated the two germline ends. The CDR3 covers 16 residues. Here the CDR3 reads CASSERGTRAKNIQYF. DNA of the CDR3: TGTGCCAGCAGTGAGAGAGGAACACGCGCCAAAAACATTCAGTACTTC.

This clonotype was picked up a small number of times. This chain links TRBV10-3 with TRBJ2-5; possibly TRBD1 for D (6 bases). The CDR3 is 17 amino acids. Germline V gene sequence: CDR1 ENHRY, CDR2 SYGVKD. The V end lost 5 bases, the J end lost 2 bases, and 21 bases lay between the germline ends. CDR3 in DNA: TGTGCCATCAGTTACCCGCCAGGGGCAGGGATACAAGAGACCCAGTACTTC. This gives the protein CAISYPPGAGIQETQYF.

This clonotype was seen more than once but under ten times. The chain couples TRBV12-3 or TRBV12-4 to TRBJ2-7; 13 bases match TRBD2. The V segment lost 3 bases and the J segment 4 bases; nucleotides outside the gene matches: 6. The CDR3 sequence is 16 residues long. The CDR3 nucleotides are TGTGCCAGCAGTTTGAGGACTAGCGGGAGAAGGTACGAGCAGTACTTC. Protein: CASSLRTSGRRYEQYF.

This clonotype was seen many times. In DNA, the CDR3 is TGTGCCAGCAGTCCGCCGGGCAGGGCTACAGATACGCAGTATTTT. Encoded protein: CASSPPGRATDTQYF. The chain links TRBV12-3 or TRBV12-4 to TRBJ2-3, with a tentative D call TRBD1 (5 bases). The CDR3 is 15 amino acids. Trimming took off 5 bases at V and 3 bases at J, with 15 bases between the two ends.

This clonotype showed up many times. This chain links TRBV28 with TRBJ2-1; D call uncertain. V was cut by 11 bases and J by 0 bases, with 5 bases left in between. Germline CDR1 and CDR2: MDHEN and SYDVKM. This CDR3 spans 11 amino acids. The CDR3 loop reads CAFGSYNEQFF. CDR3 sequence (DNA): TGTGCCTTCGGCTCCTACAATGAGCAGTTCTTC.

This clonotype was picked up a small number of times. The CDR3 protein is CASSLLPSTDTQYF. The DNA of the CDR3 is TGTGCCAGCAGCTTGCTTCCTAGCACAGATACGCAGTATTTT. The chain couples TRBV7-3 to TRBJ2-3; D gene uncertain. Germline V CDR1 and CDR2: SGHTA, FQGTGA. The CDR3 runs 14 residues. V was pared by 3 bases and J by 0 bases, with 7 bases between.

This clonotype was counted between two and nine times. The chain is built from TRBV18 and TRBJ2-2; D not certain. Germline assignment: CDR1 KGHSH and CDR2 LQKENI. This CDR3 spans 14 amino acids. V lost 4 bases, J lost 5 bases, and 11 bases lay in between. The CDR3 DNA follows: TGTGCCAGCTCACTGTCGACTGGGACCGGGGAGCTGTTTTTT. Its protein is CASSLSTGTGELFF.

V and J are TRBV4-1 and TRBJ2-7; 13 bases align to TRBD2. The germline V gene encodes CDR1 MGHRA and CDR2 YSYEKL. CDR3 length: 16 residues. V shed 3 bases and J 4 bases; nucleotides not matched to a gene: 6. The CDR3 DNA is TGCGCCAGCAGCCACCTAACTAGCGGGAGGGTATACGAGCAGTACTTC. Amino acids: CASSHLTSGRVYEQYF.

There are a few counts of this clonotype. This CDR3 reads CASSTKGRRNTGELFF. The CDR3 region has the DNA TGTGCCAGTTCAACCAAAGGGCGGCGGAACACCGGGGAGCTGTTTTTT. The rearrangement links TRBV27 to TRBJ2-2; no definite D call. Trimming took 9 bases from V and 1 from J, leaving 18 bases between them. Germline loops: CDR1 MNHEY, CDR2 SMNVEV (reference sequence). CDR3 length: 16 residues.

The chain joins TRBV29-1 to TRBJ2-3; tentative D call: TRBD2 (6 bases). This CDR3 has 15 amino acids. The V end lost 7 bases, the J end lost 0 bases, and 17 bases lay between the germline ends. Germline lookup yields CDR1 SQVTM and CDR2 ANQGSEA. CDR3 sequence (DNA): TGCAGCGCCGGGGCCCCGGGGACTAGCACAGATACGCAGTATTTT. Protein: CSAGAPGTSTDTQYF.

The chain joins TRBV5-6 to TRBJ1-1; 7 nucleotides match TRBD1. This CDR3 is built from 17 residues. CDR1 and CDR2 from the germline V gene are SGHDT and YYEEEE. V trimming: 0 bases; J trimming: 4 bases; junction bases outside the gene matches: 12. The CDR3 sequence is CASSLGLRQGWSTEAFF. CDR3 nucleotide sequence: TGTGCCAGCAGCTTGGGATTGAGACAGGGCTGGAGCACTGAAGCTTTCTTT.

This chain joins TRBV20-1 and TRBJ2-2; 10 bases match TRBD2. CDR1 and CDR2 from the germline V gene are DFQATT and SNEGSKA (reference sequence). V was pared by 0 bases and J by 7 bases, with 8 bases of the junction left unmatched. The CDR3 totals 16 residues. The CDR3 here is CSARDFLAGESGELFF. CDR3 bases: TGCAGTGCTAGAGATTTCCTAGCGGGAGAGAGCGGGGAGCTGTTTTTT.

This clonotype was observed at least ten times. This chain's CDR3 is CASSTGPFSNQPQHF. The CDR3 DNA sequence: TGTGCCAGCAGTACAGGGCCTTTTAGCAATCAGCCCCAGCATTTT. This chain uses TRBV12-3 or TRBV12-4 with TRBJ1-5, with a possible D match to TRBD1 (6 bases). Trimming removed 5 bases at V and 0 bases at J, with 11 bases between. The CDR3 has 15 amino acids.

This clonotype was observed many times. This chain joins TRBV28 and TRBJ2-7; no reliable D call. The CDR3 runs to 12 residues. Germline CDR1 and CDR2: MDHEN and SYDVKM. The V gene lost 8 bases and the J gene lost 5 bases, with 13 bases spanning the gap. CDR3 nucleotides: TGTGCCAGCTCCCCTTTTGGGGACGAGCAGTACTTC. Protein product: CASSPFGDEQYF.

This clonotype was detected many times. The V gene is TRBV7-9, the J gene TRBJ2-3; 8 nucleotides match TRBD2. Germline trimming cut 5 bases from V and 7 bases from J; bases unmatched to any gene: 17. Looked up from germline, CDR1 is SEHNR and CDR2 is FQNEAQ (reference sequence). The CDR3 covers 17 residues. The DNA for the CDR3 is TGTGCCAGCAGCCCCTCTTCGGGAGCGGGAGACAGTAATACGCAGTATTTT. Its translation: CASSPSSGAGDSNTQYF.